This TCR beta chain was recovered during a study of T cell changes during pregnancy in multiple sclerosis. Sequencing was performed with immunoSEQ multiplex PCR; in TCRdb, only in-frame clones are kept and a portion is missing. The top ten hold 0.86% of the sample, which has about 68,000 clones, about 90% seen once. This clone was seen just once. The CDR3 runs 13 residues. Trimming removed 7 bases at V and 0 bases at J, with 10 bases between. Germline lookup yields CDR1 SEHNR and CDR2 FQNEAQ (reference sequence). The input for sequencing was peripheral blood, taken in the second trimester of pregnancy. This clonotype originated in a female donor with multiple sclerosis, enrolled in a pregnancy study. The chain couples TRBV7-9 to TRBJ2-7; no definite D call. The chain's CDR3 is CASNNVRSYEQYF. The CDR3 DNA is TGTGCCAGCAATAATGTCCGCTCCTACGAGCAGTACTTC.